This T cell receptor (beta chain) is drawn from a study of T cell repertoires and HLA-DP antigens. Study information: Sorted CD137+CD4+ samples averaged 218.4 ng DNA; pre-culture CD4+ samples, 1,000 to 1,500 ng.

Concerning this clone itself: Its antigen is as yet unknown.

Study-level results: Antigen presentation used HeLa cells, with total CD4+ cells responding.

Each pre-culture CD4+ sample aimed for fewer than 250,000 T cell genomes at deep resolution. TCRdb's copy holds only in-frame clones and misses some; the assay was immunoSEQ multiplex PCR. The sample has some 110,000 clones; nearly 95% are singletons. Germline assignment: CDR1 ENHRY and CDR2 SYGVKD. The length of the CDR3 is 15 residues. Trimming removed 4 bases at V and 5 bases at J, with 15 bases between. Input material: CD4+ T cells from PBMCs. The rearrangement uses TRBV10-3 and TRBJ2-1; possibly TRBD2 for D (5 bases). The sequence was obtained from a woman aged 18 to 35 in good health and CMV-seronegative. CDR3 sequence (DNA): TGTGCCATCAGTGCGGCGAGGGCCAGGAACAATGAGCAGTTCTTC. Amino acids: CAISAARARNNEQFF.